The clone carrying this TCR beta chain was counted a single time. The target antigen is unknown. The sample belongs to a study of T cell responses to AZD1222 COVID-19 vaccine. Study at large: Whether given at about 4 or about 12 weeks, second doses were pooled. Findings and limits, study-wide: Sampled repertoires all dated from after the peak T cell response. Unmutated regions of variants are reportedly targeted by nearly half of spike-specific TCRs.

The assay was immunoSEQ multiplex PCR, and TCRdb's table has in-frame clones only and misses some. The sample shows about 120,000 clones, 92% of them seen only once. CDR3 size: 12 residues. V was cut by 8 bases and J by 5 bases, with 12 bases left in between. Germline loops: CDR1 LNHNV, CDR2 YYDKDF (reference sequence). Material: peripheral blood, obtained on day 0 of AZD1222 vaccination. The chain carries TRBV15 and TRBJ1-1; D might be TRBD1 (5 bases). This TCR derives from an adult in good health. This chain's CDR3 is CATGSWGTEAFF. CDR3 coding DNA: TGTGCCACCGGGTCGTGGGGGACTGAAGCTTTCTTT.